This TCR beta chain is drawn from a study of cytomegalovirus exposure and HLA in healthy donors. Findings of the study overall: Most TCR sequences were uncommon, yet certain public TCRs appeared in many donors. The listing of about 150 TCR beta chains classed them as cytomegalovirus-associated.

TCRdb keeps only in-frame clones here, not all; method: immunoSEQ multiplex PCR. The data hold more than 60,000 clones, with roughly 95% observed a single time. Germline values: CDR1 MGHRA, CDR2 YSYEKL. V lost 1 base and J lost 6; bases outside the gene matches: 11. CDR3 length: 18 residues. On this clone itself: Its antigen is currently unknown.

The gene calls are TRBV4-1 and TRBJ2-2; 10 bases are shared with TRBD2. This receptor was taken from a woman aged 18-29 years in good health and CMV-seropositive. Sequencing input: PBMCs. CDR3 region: CASSQASKGLAGAGELFF. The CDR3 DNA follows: TGCGCCAGCAGCCAAGCCTCAAAAGGGCTAGCGGGAGCCGGGGAGCTGTTTTTT.